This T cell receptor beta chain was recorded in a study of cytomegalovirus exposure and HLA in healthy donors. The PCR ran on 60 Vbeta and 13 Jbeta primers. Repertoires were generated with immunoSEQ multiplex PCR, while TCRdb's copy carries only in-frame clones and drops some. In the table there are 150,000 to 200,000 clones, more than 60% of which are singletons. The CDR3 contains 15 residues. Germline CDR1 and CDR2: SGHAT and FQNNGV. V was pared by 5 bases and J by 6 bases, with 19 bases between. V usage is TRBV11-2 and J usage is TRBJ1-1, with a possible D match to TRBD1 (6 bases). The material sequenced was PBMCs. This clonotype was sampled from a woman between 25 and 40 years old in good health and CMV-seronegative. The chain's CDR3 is CASSGPPQGFSEAFF. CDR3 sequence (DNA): TGTGCCAGCAGCGGACCGCCACAGGGTTTCTCTGAAGCTTTCTTT.